Shown below are 12 T cell receptor beta chains from a single sample sequenced in a study of shared clonotypes between healthy human individuals. TCRdb's table, derived via immunoSEQ multiplex PCR, lists solely in-frame clones and lacks some. The sample includes about 2.4 million clones, approximately 93% of them seen just once. Sequenced: naive CD4+ T cells from PBMCs. Subset noted: CD45RA+ positively selected. These receptors were obtained from a man between 18 and 29 years old in good health. Some clones in this sample may be carry-over from other donors' samples.

This chain connects TRBV11-2 to TRBJ2-3; no firm D call. Germline V lookup: CDR1 SGHAT, CDR2 FQNNGV. The CDR3 spans 15 residues. With 1 base removed from V and 1 base from J, the gap between germline ends came to 9 bases. The CDR3 loop reads CASSLAFQRTDTQYF. The CDR3 nucleotides are TGTGCCAGCAGCTTAGCATTTCAACGCACAGATACGCAGTATTTT.

In its sample, this clone was seen once. The CDR3 region is CAAYRVGDEKLFF. The CDR3 coding sequence is TGTGCCGCCTATCGTGTGGGGGATGAAAAACTGTTTTTT. The rearrangement uses TRBV28 and TRBJ1-4; maybe TRBD1 (5 bases). The CDR3 runs 13 residues. The germline V gene has CDR1 MDHEN and CDR2 SYDVKM. V was pared by 11 bases and J by 6 bases, with 16 bases between.

This clone appeared a few times. This chain links TRBV7-3 with TRBJ1-5; no clear D. Germline CDR1 reads SGHTA; CDR2 reads FQGTGA. This CDR3 has 15 residues. V was pared by 2 bases and J by 3 bases, with 11 bases between. The chain's CDR3 is CASSLGLGPNQPQHF. CDR3 nucleotides: TGTGCCAGCAGCTTAGGGTTAGGACCCAATCAGCCCCAGCATTTT. The full variable domain, in which reference TRBV7-3 and TRBJ1-5 provide the parts outside the CDR3, is GAGVSQTPSNKVTEKGKYVELRCDPISGHTALYWYRQSLGQGPEFLIYFQGTGAADDSGLPNDRFFAVRPEGSVSTLKIQRTERGDSAVYLCASSLGLGPNQPQHFGDGTRLSIL.

This chain uses TRBV9 with TRBJ2-5; D is possibly TRBD2 (6 bases). Per germline, CDR1 SGDLS and CDR2 YYNGEE. CDR3 size: 15 residues. With 6 bases removed from V and 5 bases from J, the gap between germline ends came to 20 bases. The CDR3 region has the DNA TGTGCCAGCAACCGGGAAACGGGCGGAGGGGAGACCCAGTACTTC. This codes for CASNRETGGGETQYF.

This chain joins TRBV28 and TRBJ1-2; D not certain. Germline CDR1 MDHEN, CDR2 SYDVKM. CDR3 size: 14 residues. Between the trimmed V and J ends, which lost 6 bases and 0 bases, there was a span of 11 bases. CDR3 sequence: CASRRLASNYGYTF. Written as DNA, the CDR3 is TGTGCCAGCAGGAGGCTGGCGTCTAACTATGGCTACACCTTC.

The CDR3, as DNA: TGTGCCAGCAGCCGGGAAGGGGAATGGGGCGAGCAGTTCTTC. Translation: CASSREGEWGEQFF. The chain couples TRBV11-2 to TRBJ2-1, with D perhaps assigned TRBD1 or TRBD2 (5 bases each). The CDR3 runs to 14 residues. V was trimmed by 5 bases and J by 10 bases, leaving 18 bases between them. CDR1 SGHAT and CDR2 FQNNGV come from the germline V gene.

J is TRBJ2-7 and V is TRBV2, with 15 positions matching TRBD2. With V trimmed by 4 bases and J by 9 bases, 4 bases remained unmatched. Germline values: CDR1 SNHLY, CDR2 FYNNEI. This CDR3 region has 14 residues. The CDR3 DNA reads as TGTGCCAGCAGTGTAGGGACTAGCGGGAGGCTGCAGTACTTC. Translated, it gives CASSVGTSGRLQYF.

This clone appeared once. V is TRBV6-6 and J is TRBJ1-5; no definite D call. This CDR3 spans 15 amino acids. Germline V lookup: CDR1 MNHNY, CDR2 SVGAGI (reference sequence). Trimming left V 5 bases short and J 6 bases short, with 17 bases between. CDR3 loop: CASSTLHGGSQPQHF. The DNA for the CDR3 is TGTGCCAGCAGTACCCTACACGGTGGCAGTCAGCCCCAGCATTTT.

The chain links TRBV6-5 to TRBJ2-7, with TRBD1 matching over 7 bases. The CDR3 loop spans 14 amino acids. Trimming cost V 8 bases and J 9 bases; bases outside gene matches: 16. Germline assignment: CDR1 MNHEY and CDR2 SVGAGI. The CDR3 region is CASYRDRVQRRQYF. In nucleotides, the CDR3 is TGTGCCAGCTATCGAGACAGGGTCCAAAGGCGGCAGTACTTC.

This chain joins TRBV30 and TRBJ1-5; D call uncertain. Germline CDR1 is GTSNPN and CDR2 is SVGIG (reference sequence). This CDR3 region has 15 residues. V was pared by 1 base and J by 0 bases, with 10 bases between. Here the CDR3 reads CAWSDGAYSNQPQHF. The CDR3, as DNA: TGTGCCTGGAGTGATGGCGCGTATAGCAATCAGCCCCAGCATTTT.

The rearrangement links TRBV4-1 to TRBJ1-5; D perhaps matches TRBD1 (5 bases). The CDR3 totals 16 residues. Germline assignment: CDR1 MGHRA and CDR2 YSYEKL. Trimming removed 0 bases from V and 6 bases from J, with 15 bases in between. CDR3 residues: CASSQDARDLGQPQHF. The DNA of the CDR3 is TGCGCCAGCAGCCAAGATGCCAGGGACCTCGGTCAGCCCCAGCATTTT.

V usage is TRBV6-1 and J usage is TRBJ2-7; 7 bases map to TRBD1. The CDR3 length is 14 residues. Unmatched junction bases numbered 13, after V lost 7 bases and J lost 7 bases. Germline CDR1 reads MNHNS; CDR2 reads SASEGT. CDR3 bases: TGTGCCAGCACCCCAGGGGGACAGTCCAGGGAGCAGTACTTC. Amino acids: CASTPGGQSREQYF.